This T cell receptor beta chain originates from a study of CD8 T cells in ankylosing spondylitis. In TCRdb, the 5' RACE reads were re-called with MiXCR into one record per CDR3 protein. The sample holds about 200,000 distinct CDR3 sequences, roughly 13% seen once. This clonotype was picked up a small number of times. This CDR3 contains 17 residues. With 5 bases removed from V and 0 bases from J, the gap between germline ends came to 20 bases. The germline gives CDR1 SGHAT, CDR2 FQNNGV. V usage is TRBV11-2 and J usage is TRBJ2-7; D not resolved. The clonotype originates from a male donor with ankylosing spondylitis or in good health (not recorded which). Specimen: blood, either unsorted or a sorted T cell fraction (not recorded which). In DNA, the CDR3 is TGTGCCAGCAGCGAACCCATCCCCGGTGGCATCTCCTACGAGCAGTACTTC. Translated, it gives CASSEPIPGGISYEQYF. Filled out from reference TRBV11-2 and TRBJ2-7, the complete variable domain reads EAGVAQSPRYKIIEKRQSVAFWCNPISGHATLYWYQQILGQGPKLLIQFQNNGVVDDSQLPKDRFSAERLKGVDSTLKIQPAKLEDSAVYLCASSEPIPGGISYEQYFGPGTRLTVT.